This T cell receptor beta chain was recorded in a study of T cells in Graves' hyperthyroidism and ophthalmopathy. Looking at the study overall: Peripheral blood was collected at initial diagnosis, before any treatment.

The CDR3 regions of TCR beta were amplified from RNA transcripts. The TCR CDR3 first-round RT-PCR relied on the HTBI primer set. Each CDR3 protein is one row after TCRdb ran MiXCR on the multiplex PCR reads. Of hundreds of thousands of distinct CDR3 sequences in the sample, approximately 15% were seen once. CDR1 is SEHNR, CDR2 FQNEAQ, per germline (reference sequence). The ends were cut back, 8 bases at V and 5 bases at J, with 21 bases in the middle. The CDR3 runs to 15 residues. General observations from the study: Blood shared most expanded thyroid clonotypes above 0.001. The model's output predicted ophthalmopathy at a median of roughly 6.9 months prior to onset.

In its sample, this clonotype was seen many times. The antigen is undetermined. Fresh peripheral blood, roughly 9.8 ml of it, supplied the PBMCs. The source material was blood. The TCR sequence derives from a woman in her twenties or thirties with Graves' hyperthyroidism that later progressed to Graves' ophthalmopathy. The V and J genes are TRBV7-9 and TRBJ2-5, with a weak D call TRBD2 (6 bases). The DNA for the CDR3 is TGTGCCAGCTGGGGGGTAACGGGGGATCACGAGACCCAGTACTTC. Translated: CASWGVTGDHETQYF.